The 25 T cell receptor beta chains listed next were all sequenced from one sample in a study of beta chain features in type 1 diabetes. Reverse transcribing all isolated RNA meant expressed TCRB transcripts were sequenced. Assay used: immunoSEQ multiplex PCR; TCRdb lists only in-frame clones, some missing. The table shows 450,000 or so clones, with around 10% occurring only once. What was sequenced was naive CD4+ T cells from blood. These receptor sequences come from a woman aged 18-29 years in good health.

V and J are TRBV7-2 and TRBJ2-5; 8 bases align to TRBD1. The V segment lost 2 bases and the J segment 6 bases; nucleotides outside the gene matches: 8. The CDR3 consists of 15 residues. Germline assignment: CDR1 SGHTA and CDR2 FQGNSA. The CDR3, as DNA: TGTGCCAGCAGCTTAAGCGCAGGGGGCGGGAAGACCCAGTACTTC. Residues: CASSLSAGGGKTQYF.

CDR3 nucleotides: TGTGCCAGCAGCCCTTGGGGCCACCAAGAGACCCAGTACTTC. This sequence encodes CASSPWGHQETQYF. This chain links TRBV7-6 with TRBJ2-5, with D maybe TRBD1 (5 bases). The germline V gene encodes CDR1 SGHVS and CDR2 FNYEAQ. This CDR3 is built from 14 residues. The germline V and J ends were trimmed by 5 bases and 0 bases, with 10 bases remaining between them.

About this clone itself: The junction and the germline gene differ at one end; a read error may be behind it. This chain connects TRBV18 to TRBJ1-4; D is undetermined. This CDR3 has 13 residues. The germline V gene encodes CDR1 KGHSH and CDR2 LQKENI. In nucleotides, the CDR3 is TGTGCCAGCTCACCGGTTCGAGAAACGGCTTTCGATTTT. The encoded protein is CASSPVRETAFDF.

The rearrangement uses TRBV4-3 and TRBJ2-1; tentatively, D is TRBD1 (5 bases). Germline values: CDR1 LGHNA, CDR2 YSLEER. This CDR3 has 13 amino acids. V dropped 2 bases and J dropped 5 bases, with 7 bases sitting between them. The CDR3 protein is CASSQSRDNEQFF. CDR3 in DNA: TGCGCCAGCAGCCAATCCAGGGACAATGAGCAGTTCTTC.

This clone was seen more than once but under ten times. The chain links TRBV4-1 to TRBJ2-2; D is unresolved. This CDR3 region has 13 residues. Germline V gene lookup returns CDR1 MGHRA and CDR2 YSYEKL. The V gene lost 4 bases and the J gene lost 3 bases, with 6 bases spanning the gap. The CDR3 DNA is TGCGCCAGCAGCCTTATCCACACCGGGGAGCTGTTTTTT. As protein: CASSLIHTGELFF.

This sequence joins TRBV7-9 and TRBJ2-3; 9 bases are shared with TRBD1. The CDR3 extends over 15 amino acids. V trimming: 5 bases; J trimming: 0 bases; junction bases outside the gene matches: 3. Germline V lookup: CDR1 SEHNR, CDR2 FQNEAQ (reference sequence). The CDR3 DNA is TGTGCCAGCAGCCCCGGGACAGGGAGCACAGATACGCAGTATTTT. Protein sequence: CASSPGTGSTDTQYF.

This clone was observed a few times. CDR3 residues: CASSRLAGEAGELFF. The CDR3 bases are TGTGCCAGCAGCCGTCTAGCGGGAGAGGCCGGGGAGCTGTTTTTT. The V and J genes are TRBV4-2 and TRBJ2-2, with TRBD2 matching 10 bases. The CDR3 contains 15 residues. CDR1 and CDR2 (germline): LGHNA, YNFKEQ. V lost 4 bases, J lost 6 bases, and 5 bases stayed unmatched.

This clone was counted at least ten times. The rearrangement joins TRBV4-3 to TRBJ2-3; 8 bases agree with TRBD2. V shed 4 bases, J shed 0 bases, and the junction held 3 bases outside the gene matches. Germline V gene data show CDR1 as LGHNA and CDR2 as YSLEER. The CDR3 totals 15 residues. The CDR3 sequence: CASSLGGGSTDTQYF. The CDR3 DNA sequence: TGCGCCAGCAGCCTGGGCGGGGGGAGCACAGATACGCAGTATTTT.

The chain links TRBV4-1 to TRBJ2-2, with no clear D. The CDR3 is made up of 16 amino acids. Trimming removed 0 bases from V and 3 bases from J, with 11 bases in between. CDR1 is MGHRA, CDR2 YSYEKL, per germline. CDR3 sequence reads: CASSQDLVYYTGELFF. CDR3 DNA: TGCGCCAGCAGCCAAGATTTGGTCTATTACACCGGGGAGCTGTTTTTT.

The sample holds a few counts of this clone. The sample has other DNA sequences that encode this CDR3 too. V is TRBV18 and J is TRBJ2-1, with a tentative D call TRBD1 (5 bases). Per the germline V gene, CDR1 is KGHSH and CDR2 is LQKENI. Trimming removed 3 bases at V and 5 bases at J, with 11 bases between. The CDR3 spans 14 residues. CDR3: CASSPGTGDNEQFF. CDR3 sequence (DNA): TGTGCCAGCTCACCTGGCACAGGTGACAATGAGCAGTTCTTC. The full variable domain, rest sourced from reference TRBV18 and TRBJ2-1, is NAGVMQNPRHLVRRRGQEARLRCSPMKGHSHVYWYRQLPEEGLKFMVYLQKENIIDESGMPKERFSAEFPKEGPSILRIQQVVRGDSAAYFCASSPGTGDNEQFFGPGTRLTVL.

This clone appeared a few times. J is TRBJ2-7 and V is TRBV20-1; weak D call: TRBD1 (5 bases). Germline V lookup: CDR1 DFQATT, CDR2 SNEGSKA (reference sequence). CDR3 length equals 10 residues. Between the trimmed V and J ends, which lost 5 bases and 5 bases, there was a span of 7 bases. DNA for the CDR3: TGCAGTGCTTGGGGCCACGAGCAGTACTTC. Translation: CSAWGHEQYF.

J is TRBJ2-1 and V is TRBV28; the D call may be TRBD1 or TRBD2 (5 bases each). With 6 bases removed from V and 0 bases from J, the gap between germline ends came to 12 bases. Germline loops: CDR1 MDHEN, CDR2 SYDVKM. This CDR3 has 15 amino acids. The CDR3 coding sequence is TGTGCCAGCAGGGAGAGGGACCCCTCCTACAATGAGCAGTTCTTC. Residues: CASRERDPSYNEQFF.

This clone was seen a few times. The chain is built from TRBV29-1 and TRBJ2-2; a weak D match, TRBD2 (5 bases). The CDR3 consists of 13 residues. Germline V gene data show CDR1 as SQVTM and CDR2 as ANQGSEA. V was cut by 6 bases and J by 7 bases, with 15 bases left in between. The chain's CDR3 is CSVVSLAYGELFF. The CDR3 nucleotides are TGCAGCGTCGTGAGTCTAGCCTACGGGGAGCTGTTTTTT.

The CDR3 here is CASQGQINTEAFF. The CDR3 DNA sequence: TGTGCCAGTCAAGGACAGATAAACACTGAAGCTTTCTTT. The chain joins TRBV19 to TRBJ1-1, with D maybe TRBD1 (6 bases). The CDR3 has 13 residues. The V and J ends lost 8 bases and 2 bases respectively, with 12 bases between them. CDR1 and CDR2 from the germline V gene are LNHDA and SQIVND (reference sequence).

This clone was seen a handful of times. The rearrangement links TRBV7-9 to TRBJ1-4; D ambiguous. CDR3 length: 13 residues. The V gene lost 3 bases and the J gene lost 14 bases, with 16 bases spanning the gap. Germline V gene sequence: CDR1 SEHNR, CDR2 FQNEAQ (reference sequence). The CDR3 DNA follows: TGTGCCAGCAGCTTCCTGGACGGAGCTCGGCTGTTTTTT. This codes for CASSFLDGARLFF.

The chain has TRBV7-3 and TRBJ2-6, with D uncertain. V was trimmed by 4 bases and J by 0 bases, leaving 10 bases between them. The germline V gene encodes CDR1 SGHTA and CDR2 FQGTGA. The CDR3 has 16 residues. This CDR3 reads CASSSLSISGANVLTF. In nucleotides, the CDR3 is TGTGCCAGCAGCTCCCTCTCCATCTCTGGGGCCAACGTCCTGACTTTC.

This chain connects TRBV4-2 to TRBJ2-7; perhaps D is TRBD1 or TRBD2 (5 bases each). Trimming removed 0 bases from V and 4 bases from J, with 7 bases in between. CDR1 and CDR2 from the germline V gene are LGHNA and YNFKEQ. The CDR3 covers 13 residues. CDR3 loop: CASSQDWGYEQYV. The CDR3, as DNA: TGTGCCAGCAGCCAAGATTGGGGGTACGAGCAGTACGTC.

This sequence joins TRBV28 and TRBJ2-3; possible D gene TRBD2, 6 bases. Trimming took off 2 bases at V and 0 bases at J, with 12 bases between the two ends. Germline V lookup: CDR1 MDHEN, CDR2 SYDVKM. This CDR3 comprises 16 residues. CDR3 bases: TGTGCCAGCAGTTTAGGCTTGGCGGGGAGCACAGATACGCAGTATTTT. This gives the protein CASSLGLAGSTDTQYF.

The V call is TRBV7-4, the J call TRBJ1-5; 10 bases agree with TRBD1. Germline lookup yields CDR1 SGHVT and CDR2 SQSDAQ. The CDR3 has 16 amino acids. Trimming at V came to 6 bases and at J to 1 base, leaving 6 bases not matched to a gene. The CDR3 DNA reads TGTGCCAGCAGGTCAACGGGACAGGGGAGCAATCAGCCCCAGCATTTT. It is translated as CASRSTGQGSNQPQHF.

The chain combines TRBV9 with TRBJ2-5; D unresolved. V lost 0 bases, J lost 7 bases, and 13 bases lay in between. The CDR3 has 14 residues. Per the germline V gene, CDR1 is SGDLS and CDR2 is YYNGEE. In nucleotides, the CDR3 is TGTGCCAGCAGCGTAGAGTCAGGCCCAGGGACCCAGTACTTC. Translated, it gives CASSVESGPGTQYF.

To note about this clone: This specimen includes other DNA sequences encoding the same CDR3. V usage is TRBV18 and J usage is TRBJ1-2; 10 nucleotides line up with TRBD1. Germline CDR1 reads KGHSH; CDR2 reads LQKENI. The CDR3 is made up of 14 amino acids. Trimming removed 3 bases from V and 8 bases from J; junction bases left unmatched: 6. The CDR3 DNA reads TGTGCCAGCTCACCGGGACAGGGGTCTGAGGGCTACACCTTC. Translating it yields CASSPGQGSEGYTF.

The chain links TRBV2 to TRBJ2-1; D gene unclear. This CDR3 has 11 amino acids. V dropped 3 bases and J dropped 9 bases, with 6 bases sitting between them. CDR1 is SNHLY, CDR2 FYNNEI, per germline. In DNA form, the CDR3 reads TGTGCCAGCAGTGATGCGGTTGAGCAGTTCTTC. Amino acids: CASSDAVEQFF.

In its sample, this clone was seen a few times. In the same sample, other DNA sequences code for this CDR3. The chain links TRBV9 to TRBJ2-2; D unclear. Trimming removed 0 bases from V and 5 bases from J, with 8 bases in between. There are 14 residues in the CDR3. Per germline, CDR1 SGDLS and CDR2 YYNGEE. CDR3 sequence reads: CASSVVSVTGELFF. In DNA, the CDR3 is TGTGCCAGCAGCGTAGTTTCGGTGACCGGGGAGCTGTTTTTT. The whole variable domain, filled in from reference TRBV9 and TRBJ2-2, reads DSGVTQTPKHLITATGQRVTLRCSPRSGDLSVYWYQQSLDQGLQFLIQYYNGEERAKGNILERFSAQQFPDLHSELNLSSLELGDSALYFCASSVVSVTGELFFGEGSRLTVL.

The table lists this clone with a few counts. This chain connects TRBV5-1 to TRBJ2-1, with D perhaps matching TRBD1 (6 bases). Germline V gene lookup returns CDR1 SGHRS and CDR2 YFSETQ. V lost 4 bases to trimming and J lost 2 bases, with 13 bases between them. The CDR3 length is 15 residues. Here the CDR3 DNA reads TGCGCCAGCAGCCGGTCGACAGGAACCTACAATGAGCAGTTCTTC. Its protein is CASSRSTGTYNEQFF.

A few counts support this clone. This chain joins TRBV18 and TRBJ2-1; 7 bases align to TRBD1. J was trimmed by 7 bases and V by 4 bases; bases with no gene match: 10. CDR1 is KGHSH and CDR2 is LQKENI in the germline V gene. The CDR3 is made up of 15 amino acids. CDR3 amino acids: CASSRGDSSRNEQFF. The CDR3 bases are TGTGCCAGCTCACGTGGGGACAGCTCCAGGAATGAGCAGTTCTTC.